This T cell receptor (beta chain) derives from a study of blood T cell repertoires in COVID-19. Whole-study context: Italy, Spain and the United States were the sources of the convalescent and acute COVID-19 samples. PBMCs, B-cell-depleted T cells, or T cells provided the cDNA or gDNA that made up the material.

While infection was still active, Seattle patients were enrolled and then followed longitudinally. V lost 3 bases and J 0 bases, leaving 15 bases between the germline ends. CDR1 ENHRY and CDR2 SYGVKD come from the germline V gene. This CDR3 contains 17 residues. Original data processing: Amplification of reference gene primers was used by the study to estimate nucleated cell counts. Clones were sequenced by immunoSEQ multiplex PCR, and TCRdb holds only the in-frame ones, with some missing. The V and J calls and clone size were taken over from that table, and D and trimming were inferred from the DNA. The sample has roughly 38,000 clones, 74% seen once; the top ten hold 10% to 13%.

The TCR was taken from a man in his 70s with COVID-19, enrolled during active disease. This rearrangement joins TRBV10-3 to TRBJ1-3; D call uncertain. Sequencing was carried out using peripheral blood. The CDR3 reads CAISDYDEVGSGNTIYF. CDR3 in DNA: TGTGCCATCAGTGATTACGACGAGGTTGGCTCTGGAAACACCATATATTTT.